This T cell receptor beta chain was recovered during a study of T cells in Graves' hyperthyroidism and ophthalmopathy. The CDR3 consists of 11 residues. Trimming cost V 3 bases and J 5 bases, with 4 bases left between them. The germline V gene encodes CDR1 LGHDT and CDR2 YNNKEL (reference sequence). It was RNA transcripts that yielded the amplified TCR beta CDR3 regions. HTBI primers were the set used in a first-round RT-PCR of the TCR CDR3. TCRdb reprocessed the multiplex PCR reads with MiXCR, giving one entry per CDR3 protein. The sample carries around 420,000 distinct CDR3 sequences, less than 20% recorded once. Study-wide results and limits: Ophthalmopathy was predicted by the model a median of about 6.7 months ahead of onset.

This clonotype was observed at least ten times. Its cognate antigen is unknown. The PBMCs were sourced from fresh peripheral blood (around 10 ml). This chain joins TRBV3-1 and TRBJ1-1; D ambiguous. The source of this sequence is a woman under 30 with Graves' hyperthyroidism. The sample was blood. CDR3 DNA: TGTGCCAGCAGCCACGGAACTGAAGCTTTCTTT. Its translation is CASSHGTEAFF.